These 7 T cell receptor beta chains were all obtained from the same sample, sequenced in a study of T cell repertoires in cytomegalovirus infection. TCRdb redid the calling of the reads with MiXCR, one entry per CDR3 protein. The data show about 490,000 distinct CDR3 sequences, more than 15% seen once. Source material: CD8+ T cells from PBMCs. These receptors were taken from a human donor in good health (CMV status not recorded). Some clones in this sample may be carry-over from other donors' samples.

This clonotype was observed many times. This rearrangement joins TRBV6-1 to TRBJ1-5; a possible D gene is TRBD1 (5 bases). From germline, CDR1 is MNHNS and CDR2 SASEGT. V lost 4 bases and J 3 bases, leaving 10 bases between the germline ends. The CDR3 is 14 residues long. CDR3 region: CASSGSGANQPQHF. In DNA, the CDR3 is TGTGCCAGCAGTGGCTCCGGGGCCAATCAGCCCCAGCATTTT.

The chain employs TRBV27 and TRBJ2-7; 8 bases map to TRBD1. Germline V gene sequence: CDR1 MNHEY, CDR2 SMNVEV (reference sequence). The CDR3 runs 14 residues. V trimming: 1 base; J trimming: 3 bases; junction bases outside the gene matches: 2. CDR3 bases: TGTGCCAGCAGTTTATGGACAGGGCACTACGAGCAGTACTTC. It encodes CASSLWTGHYEQYF.

At least ten counts were recorded for this clonotype. This likely traces to a read error, being one base from a far larger clone. The chain couples TRBV11-2 to TRBJ2-1, with D uncertain. Trimming took off 0 bases at V and 4 bases at J, with 4 bases between the two ends. Germline V gives CDR1 SGHAT, CDR2 FQNNGV. The CDR3 sequence is 13 residues long. The CDR3 here is CASSLDRYNEQFF. For the CDR3, the DNA is TGTGCCAGCAGCTTAGACAGGTACAATGAGCAGTTCTTC.

The gene calls are TRBV25-1 and TRBJ1-2, with a possible D match to TRBD1 (5 bases). Germline-derived CDR1 and CDR2 are MGHDK and SYGVNS. CDR3 length equals 16 residues. Trimming cost V 1 base and J 4 bases, with 16 bases left between them. CDR3: CASSESRQGHIYGYTF. The CDR3 coding sequence is TGTGCCAGCAGTGAATCCCGGCAGGGCCATATCTATGGCTACACCTTC.

The chain has TRBV19 and TRBJ2-1; 9 positions match TRBD1. Trimming cost V 5 bases and J 0 bases; bases outside gene matches: 8. The CDR3 totals 17 residues. Germline CDR1 reads LNHDA; CDR2 reads SQIVND (reference sequence). The CDR3 DNA reads as TGTGCCAGTAGTTCCGGACAGGGGCGAAGCTCCTACAATGAGCAGTTCTTC. Its protein product is CASSSGQGRSSYNEQFF.

This clonotype was counted a few times. The rearrangement links TRBV11-2 to TRBJ2-3; 7 bases align to TRBD2. Germline V gene sequence: CDR1 SGHAT, CDR2 FQNNGV. This CDR3 contains 15 residues. V lost 4 bases to trimming and J lost 1 base; unmatched junction nucleotides: 5. The CDR3 region has the DNA TGTGCCAGCAGCTCGCTACGGGGGGGCACAGATACGCAGTATTTT. Protein sequence: CASSSLRGGTDTQYF.

The V gene is TRBV11-2, the J gene TRBJ1-1; no clear D. CDR3 length equals 14 residues. Germline lookup yields CDR1 SGHAT and CDR2 FQNNGV. The V end was cut by 0 bases, the J end by 1 base, with 6 bases between. In DNA, the CDR3 is TGTGCCAGCAGCTTAGAACCCGGGAACACTGAAGCTTTCTTT. This codes for CASSLEPGNTEAFF.